This T cell receptor (beta chain) was documented in a study of vaccination effects on CD4 cells after COVID-19. Broader study findings: Only 1 of 255 vaccine-induced clones from healthy vaccinees cross-reacted with common cold coronaviruses. Convalescent patients were scarce, and early post-infection timepoints were absent.

CDR1 is KGHSH and CDR2 is LQKENI in the germline V gene. With V trimmed by 2 bases and J by 6 bases, 5 bases remained unmatched. There are 15 residues in the CDR3. ViraFEST assay sequencing came after antigen-specific CD4+ T cells were expanded with viral peptide pools. Isolating CD4+ T cells followed approximately 11 days of culture. Prior SARS-CoV-2 infection was absent in the vaccine recipients, as shown by negative nucleocapsid antibodies. They grew some 2 million PBMC in each well, adding about 9.5 IU/ml IL-2 and about 9.5 ug/ml peptides. Comment on this clone: Its antigen is still unknown.

Libraries were prepared by immunoSEQ multiplex PCR; TCRdb keeps only in-frame clonotypes and omits some of them. The sample shows about 23,000 clones, roughly two thirds of them seen only once. This chain connects TRBV18 to TRBJ2-7, with 12 bases identical to TRBD2. The TCR originated in a human donor who received a COVID-19 vaccine. The sequences come from CD4+ T cells from PBMCs cultured with SARS-CoV-2 spike peptides, collected before COVID-19 vaccination. The CDR3 loop reads CASSPFLAGGREQYF. For the CDR3, the DNA is TGTGCCAGCTCACCATTTCTAGCGGGAGGGCGCGAGCAGTACTTC.